This TCR beta chain was recorded in a study of regulatory T cells in long-lasting Graves disease. Findings and caveats of the study: Accuracy was perhaps lowered by the small sample size.

With iRepertoire HTBI primers and Arm-PCR of CDR3 regions, TCR beta libraries were built. TCRdb reprocessed the multiplex PCR reads via MiXCR and lists one record per CDR3 protein. Here the sample spans approximately 400,000 distinct CDR3 sequences, 14% to 15% being singletons. At least ten counts were recorded for this clonotype. Antigen specificity is unknown. The time point: newly diagnosed GD, antithyroid drugs for less than 3 months. PBMCs were the source of the RNA used for TCR sequencing. Staff took about 10 milliliters of peripheral blood and put it into EDTA tubes. The trim removed 6 bases at V and 4 bases at J, leaving 9 bases unmatched. The CDR3 loop spans 15 amino acids. The V gene's germline CDR1 is DFQATT and CDR2 SNEGSKA (reference sequence). The same data also contributed to another study, on T cells in Graves' hyperthyroidism and ophthalmopathy. That report notes: Stable hyperthyroidism and ophthalmopathy were separated using 13 V-J signatures.

This receptor was obtained from a woman in her thirties with Graves disease. The sequencing here drew on peripheral blood mononuclear cells (PBMCs), taken at new diagnosis, from a patient treated with antithyroid drugs. V gene TRBV20-1 combines with J gene TRBJ2-5; 12 bases align to TRBD2. The CDR3 here is CSAHRLAGEGETQYF. The CDR3 DNA sequence: TGCAGTGCCCATAGACTAGCGGGAGAAGGAGAGACCCAGTACTTC.